The 10 T cell receptor beta chains presented below share a single source sample, sequenced in a study of tumor-infiltrating lymphocytes in localized non-small cell lung cancer. This table comes from immunoSEQ multiplex PCR, and its TCRdb copy is limited to in-frame clones, with some not included. The sample records about 1,600 clones, approximately 40% being singletons. The sequenced material came from uninvolved lung tissue not adjacent to the tumor. Receptors were obtained from a human donor with non-small cell lung cancer.

Only a few counts were recorded for this clone. The CDR3 protein is CASGGPWGVDGYTF. The CDR3 DNA sequence: TGTGCCAGCGGGGGGCCCTGGGGGGTGGATGGCTACACCTTC. The chain employs TRBV6-5 and TRBJ1-2; D perhaps matches TRBD1 (6 bases). The germline CDR1 and CDR2 sequences are MNHEY and SVGAGI. This CDR3 is 14 amino acids long. Deletions cut 8 bases from V and 6 bases from J, with 19 bases between.

The V and J genes are TRBV2 and TRBJ2-7; 7 nucleotides align to TRBD2. CDR3 length: 15 residues. Trimming cost V 6 bases and J 0 bases; bases outside gene matches: 8. Germline V gene sequence: CDR1 SNHLY, CDR2 FYNNEI. CDR3 protein: CASRSSGLTSYEQYF. The DNA for the CDR3 is TGTGCCAGCAGGAGTAGCGGGCTGACCTCCTACGAGCAGTACTTC.

By sample fraction, this clone is large. V gene TRBV5-6 combines with J gene TRBJ1-2; D gene unclear. CDR3 length: 14 amino acids. Trimming pared 0 bases from V and 4 bases from J, leaving 10 bases between. The germline V gene has CDR1 SGHDT and CDR2 YYEEEE. The CDR3 nucleotides read TGTGCCAGCAGCTTGGACAGATCCTTCTATGGCTACACCTTC. Translated, it gives CASSLDRSFYGYTF.

The gene calls are TRBV6-6 and TRBJ2-7; D may be TRBD2 (6 bases). Germline V gene data show CDR1 as MNHNY and CDR2 as SVGAGI (reference sequence). Trimming removed 8 bases at V and 0 bases at J, with 17 bases between. The CDR3 sequence is 15 residues long. DNA of the CDR3: TGTGCCAGCGCCGGAGGGGCTCCTAGCTCCTACGAGCAGTACTTC. It translates to CASAGGAPSSYEQYF.

This clone was seen a single time. J is TRBJ2-7 and V is TRBV5-8, with D possibly being TRBD2 (6 bases). Germline V gene data show CDR1 as SGHTS and CDR2 as YDEGEE. Trimming removed 1 base from V and 0 bases from J, with 11 bases in between. This CDR3 is built from 15 residues. The CDR3 sequence is CASSLLGGGSYEQYF. The CDR3, as DNA: TGTGCCAGCAGCTTGTTGGGGGGAGGCTCCTACGAGCAGTACTTC.

The chain employs TRBV28 and TRBJ2-7; D is ambiguous. The CDR3 is made up of 12 amino acids. Germline loops: CDR1 MDHEN, CDR2 SYDVKM. V gave up 3 bases and J gave up 0 bases, with 3 bases separating them. This CDR3 is CASSFYSYEQYF. Here the CDR3 DNA reads TGTGCCAGCAGTTTCTACTCCTACGAGCAGTACTTC. Full variable domain (remainder filled in from reference TRBV28 and TRBJ2-7): DVKVTQSSRYLVKRTGEKVFLECVQDMDHENMFWYRQDPGLGLRLIYFSYDVKMKEKGDIPEGYSVSREKKERFSLILESASTNQTSMYLCASSFYSYEQYFGPGTRLTVT.

This chain connects TRBV30 to TRBJ1-5; 7 bases align to TRBD1. The CDR3 consists of 14 residues. The V segment lost 1 base and the J segment 6 bases; nucleotides outside the gene matches: 6. CDR1 is GTSNPN and CDR2 is SVGIG in the germline V gene (reference sequence). Written as DNA, the CDR3 is TGTGCCTGGAGTGGGGGACAGACGGCTCAGCCCCAGCATTTT. Encoded protein: CAWSGGQTAQPQHF. Full variable domain (rest looked up from reference TRBV30 and TRBJ1-5): SQTIHQWPATLVQPVGSPLSLECTVEGTSNPNLYWYRQAAGRGLQLLFYSVGIGQISSEVPQNLSASRPQDRQFILSSKKLLLSDSGFYLCAWSGGQTAQPQHFGDGTRLSIL.

Here the CDR3 reads CASREGGGEFDTQYF. The CDR3 DNA is TGTGCCAGCAGGGAGGGAGGGGGCGAGTTTGATACGCAGTATTTT. V usage is TRBV7-2 and J usage is TRBJ2-3; D is tentatively TRBD1 or TRBD2 (7 bases each). The CDR3 loop spans 15 amino acids. With 6 bases removed from V and 6 bases from J, the gap between germline ends came to 19 bases. The germline CDR1 and CDR2 sequences are SGHTA and FQGNSA. Looking up the rest from reference TRBV7-2 and TRBJ2-3 gives the full variable domain: GAGVSQSPSNKVTEKGKDVELRCDPISGHTALYWYRQSLGQGLEFLIYFQGNSAPDKSGLPSDRFSAERTGGSVSTLTIQRTQQEDSAVYLCASREGGGEFDTQYFGPGTRLTVL.

Only a few counts were recorded for this clone. The rearrangement joins TRBV6-5 to TRBJ1-2, with TRBD1 identical over 7 bases. J lost 4 bases, V lost 6 bases, and 2 bases had no gene match. Germline CDR1 is MNHEY and CDR2 is SVGAGI. The CDR3 has 12 amino acids. CDR3 residues: CASSYRGYGYTF. DNA of the CDR3: TGTGCCAGCAGCTACAGGGGCTATGGCTACACCTTC.

The chain uses TRBV27 and TRBJ2-3, with 9 bases that match TRBD2. Germline CDR1 MNHEY, CDR2 SMNVEV (reference sequence). CDR3 length: 16 amino acids. The J segment lost 10 bases and the V segment lost 5 bases, leaving 16 bases of the junction unmatched. The CDR3 DNA reads TGTGCCAGCAGTCCGGACATTAGCGGGGGCCACCCCTCGCAGTATTTT. This codes for CASSPDISGGHPSQYF.